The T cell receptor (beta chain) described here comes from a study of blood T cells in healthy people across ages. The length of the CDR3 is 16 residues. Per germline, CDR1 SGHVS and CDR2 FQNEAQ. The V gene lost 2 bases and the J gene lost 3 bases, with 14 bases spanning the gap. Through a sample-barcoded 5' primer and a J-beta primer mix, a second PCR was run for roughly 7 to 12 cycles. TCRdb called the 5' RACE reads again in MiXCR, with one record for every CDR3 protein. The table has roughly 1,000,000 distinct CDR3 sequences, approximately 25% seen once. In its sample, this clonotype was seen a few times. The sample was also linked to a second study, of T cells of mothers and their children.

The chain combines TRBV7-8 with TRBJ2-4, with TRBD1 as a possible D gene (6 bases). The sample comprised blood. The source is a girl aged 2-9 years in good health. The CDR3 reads CASSLKGERGKNIQYF. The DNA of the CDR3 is TGTGCCAGCAGCTTAAAGGGGGAGAGGGGCAAAAACATTCAGTACTTC.